Sequencing of this T cell receptor beta chain was carried out in a study of cytomegalovirus exposure and HLA in healthy donors (dated by TCRdb to about 2017). Regarding the complete study: According to an earlier analysis of 550 to 700 of the donors, about 179 million T cells yielded some 120 million unique TCR beta sequences and approximately 300 Gb of sequence data. In a later genetic analysis, genome-wide SNP genotypes for about three fifths of the roughly 670 donors were used, and that subset was treated as a discovery cohort. Of the roughly 400 genotyped donors, approximately 83% fell in the genetic ancestry cluster associated with self-reported Caucasian donors. Among some 400 genotyped donors of the cohort, an average of roughly 240,000 unique TCR beta nucleotide sequences were sequenced per donor, around 18% of them non-productive. Both class I and class II loci were covered by HLA typing, at four-digit resolution. Because of strong linkage in the cohort, roughly five DR-DQ haplotypes were treated as single units for association and clustering. Alongside the repertoire data, information on donor age, sex, ethnicity and CMV serostatus was compiled. An early release covering about 600 HLA-typed donors comprised about 320 gigabases of sequencing data and approximately 80 million unique TCR sequences. The study aimed to test whether signatures of past pathogen exposure could be identified by cataloging public T cell receptors. A separate validation cohort of roughly 110 different subjects was used in addition to the 666-subject first cohort. Typing coverage varied by locus: roughly 620-640 donors for A, B, C, DRB1 and DQB1; approximately 500 for DQA1; over 600 for DPA1; approximately 490 for DPB1. In a later analysis, previously published TCR beta repertoires from about 670 donors were re-analyzed and high-resolution HLA genotyping was added so that TCR occurrence patterns could be studied. In the later analysis, no new phenotypic data were used to find candidate immune exposures; instead, reliance was placed on TCR beta sequences and their occurrence across donors. To decide whether each TCR beta V gene segment behaved as functional or pseudogenic, an earlier analysis of some 600 of the donors relied on high-throughput TCR beta sequencing. All discovery cohort repertoires had been generated on a single sequencing platform. The study used immunosequencing to profile the T cell repertoires of hundreds of subjects and linked those repertoires to cytomegalovirus serostatus. To predict cytomegalovirus infection status, the study combined high-throughput TCR immunosequencing, statistical association of individual TCRs with disease status, and machine learning. General findings and caveats noted by the study authors: V-gene and J-gene trimming of TCR beta chains was associated with a missense DCLRE1C variant in a later genetic analysis, and the association was replicated in an independent cohort. Across donors, most TCR sequences were observed very rarely, whereas some public TCRs were present in many individuals. The only immune exposure information available for the cohort was CMV serostatus. Because the 87-base-pair reads could not distinguish some IMGT-functional V segments, including TRBV6-2 and TRBV6-3, those segments were excluded. A few of the identified cytomegalovirus-associated TCR beta chains were confirmed in vitro to be specific for cytomegalovirus antigens. According to a later analysis, TCR association rates differed among HLA loci, with DRB1 alleles showing the most associated TCRs and HLA-C alleles showing the fewest. A further reported finding was that TCR beta sequences accurately predicted the HLA-A and HLA-B alleles for most subjects in the first cohort. A later analysis found that most CMV-associated TCR beta chains appeared HLA-restricted, with HLA associations seemingly driven largely by CMV exposure. Linkage disequilibrium might explain the correlated functional status among segregating V segments, but an unknown experimental factor could not be ruled out. Only TCR beta chains were sequenced in this cohort, and the absence of alpha or paired-chain data limited detectable features. HLA typing was unavailable for some donors at each locus, so association tests used only the typed subset. The earlier analysis of 587 of the donors excluded some 16 rarely observed V segments, including chromosome 9 orphons, because counts were too low. The authors suggested that the approach could potentially be extended to other disease states and immunological phenotypes. According to a later genetic analysis, donors in an Asian-associated ancestry cluster had fewer N-insertions in productive TCRs than the roughly 700-donor mean. A cluster of highly shared sequence variants was judged likely to represent a technical artifact of the sequencing pipeline. In an earlier analysis of about 540 of the donors, most TCR beta V segments were observed in productive rearrangements about 87% or about 30% of the time, broadly matching IMGT annotations. When HLA alleles, especially DR and DQ, strongly co-occurred, TCR associations were difficult to assign to individual alleles. In a later analysis, several top co-occurrence clusters were reported to appear linked to parvovirus B19, influenza, CMV and Epstein-Barr virus. The study gave a list of over 150 TCR beta chains associated with cytomegalovirus. In a later analysis, 15,000 to 20,000 TCR beta sequences were associated with specific HLA alleles at a false discovery rate of 0.05. The presence/absence analyses assumed that sequencing depth was roughly uniform across donors, and that assumption may not be true. In both the original and validation cohorts, the classifier was reported to diagnose cytomegalovirus status with high specificity and sensitivity. Compared with equally common non-associated chains, HLA-associated TCR beta chains in a later analysis were more clonally expanded and had lower generation probabilities.

Its CDR3 holds 14 amino acids, cysteine through phenylalanine. Here the CDR3 DNA is all that survives: 42 bases in frame from base 1. Clipping removes 4 bases from V and 5 bases from J, with 8 as the unmatched junction base count. The germline V gene specifies SGHDN as CDR1 and FVKESK as CDR2. The cohort comprised under 700 healthy bone marrow donors. Cohort members were all nominally healthy when sampled, although unrecorded immune exposures were likely present. The donor was CMV seronegative and belonged to the group of 350 or so seronegative cohort members. A peripheral blood sample was collected from each donor, and TCR beta sequencing was performed on peripheral blood mononuclear cells. Genomic DNA extraction from the blood cell samples was performed with the Qiagen DNeasy Blood Extraction Kit. Comments on this clone: The specificity of this receptor is unknown. Qualities for individual bases were not recorded, and no much larger clone is one base off.

Library prep was done by the immunoSEQ multiplex PCR assay. For the multiplex PCR, a mixture combining 60 forward primers for TCR Vbeta segments and 13 reverse primers for TCR Jbeta segments was used. Amplification of the CDR3 region of rearranged TCR beta genes was performed with a multiplex PCR assay on genomic DNA. Amplified TCR beta libraries were sequenced as 87-base-pair reads on the Illumina HiSeq System. The study's own analysis went as follows. A later analysis tallied some 79 million unique TCR beta chains across the 660 or so repertoires, and some 12 million of those chains were shared by two or more donors. Raw reads were error-corrected and collapsed into unique sequences by a nearest-neighbor algorithm in which closely related sequences were merged to remove PCR and sequencing errors. V, D and J gene segments were assigned by aligning CDR3 sequences to IMGT reference sequences. Each retained sequence needed at least a six-nucleotide match to both a V gene segment and a J gene segment. Rearrangements were classified as productive when the CDR3 lacked stop codons and remained in frame with V and J, and all other rearrangements were classified as non-productive. CDR3 was defined according to IMGT convention as the region running from the second conserved V-encoded cysteine to the conserved J-encoded phenylalanine. The earlier analysis of about 610 of the donors excluded sequences that lacked an unambiguous match to a single V gene segment. In an earlier analysis of more than 500 of the donors, a V segment was called functional when productive rearrangements were above 56.7%, and segregating when the standard deviation between donors exceeded 5%. A statistical classification framework was developed to diagnose cytomegalovirus status using the catalog of TCR beta chain sequences. A later analysis assigned V and J genes by comparing TCR nucleotide sequences with IMGT/GENE-DB human TR gene sequences. Using the TCRdist pipeline, a later analysis assigned CDR3 sequences along with most-parsimonious VDJ recombination scenarios. A later analysis defined each TCR beta chain by its CDR3 amino acid sequence plus V-gene family, and excluded reads lacking a unique V-gene family. As a way to deal with suspected cross-contamination and a sequencing artifact, a later analysis dropped roughly 600 nucleotide sequences that were highly shared and had low generation probability. In a later analysis, a clonal expansion index was calculated for each public chain from normalized within-repertoire ranks of inferred template counts. Generation probabilities in a later analysis came from a VDJ recombination model fitted to out-of-frame rearrangements, and those results were checked against IGoR. In a later analysis, hypergeometric tests were used to score TCR-TCR, TCR-HLA and TCR-CMV co-occurrence, with a repertoire-size bias correction applied to TCR pairs. False discovery rates were estimated in a later analysis by permuting HLA or CMV assignments 20 times. A later analysis grouped co-occurring TCRs with DBSCAN, adding TCRdist sequence similarity when clustering within HLA-allele-positive subsets. Repertoires with fewer than 30,000 or more than 120,000 public chains were left out of co-occurrence clustering, as were four to six repertoires with anomalous nucleotide sharing. This immuneACCESS table, as held by TCRdb, lists in-frame sequences with V and J called but not all clones. Of the missing ones, under half trace to an unresolved V gene in checked studies; the others have no known cause. D and trimming come from the DNA, and the V and J calls and clone size come from that table. This sample lists 150,000 to 200,000 clones; roughly 87% were detected once. In total, the top ten clones hold about 0.21% of the sample.

Recombination connected TRBV14 to TRBJ2-7; 7 central nucleotides agree with TRBD2. The clonotype comes from a girl less than two years old in good health and CMV-seronegative. The material sequenced was PBMCs. The base sequence is TGTGCCAGCAGCCCCCGGGACTATTTCAACGAGCAGTACTTC. Translated, it gives CASSPRDYFNEQYF.